What follows is one TCR beta chain and its context. The data stem from a study of OX40 agonist ivuxolimab in advanced cancers. Autoimmune disease history or systemic immunosuppression was exclusionary. The CDR3 sequence is 16 residues long. Germline trimming cut 1 base from V and 9 bases from J; bases unmatched to any gene: 6. Germline V CDR1 and CDR2: SGHTA, FQGNSA. The assay was immunoSEQ multiplex PCR, and TCRdb's table has in-frame clones only and misses some. This sample has about 98,000 clones, with around 85% found just once. Material: CD4+ or CD8+ T cells sorted from blood, obtained in a trial of the OX40 agonist ivuxolimab. This receptor was taken from an adult with an advanced solid tumor such as melanoma, head and neck, liver or kidney cancer. The chain has TRBV7-2 and TRBJ2-2; 12 nucleotides line up with TRBD1. The CDR3 bases are TGTGCCAGCAGCTTAGTTCTGGGACAGGGGGCTAGGGAGCTGTTTTTT. As protein: CASSLVLGQGARELFF.